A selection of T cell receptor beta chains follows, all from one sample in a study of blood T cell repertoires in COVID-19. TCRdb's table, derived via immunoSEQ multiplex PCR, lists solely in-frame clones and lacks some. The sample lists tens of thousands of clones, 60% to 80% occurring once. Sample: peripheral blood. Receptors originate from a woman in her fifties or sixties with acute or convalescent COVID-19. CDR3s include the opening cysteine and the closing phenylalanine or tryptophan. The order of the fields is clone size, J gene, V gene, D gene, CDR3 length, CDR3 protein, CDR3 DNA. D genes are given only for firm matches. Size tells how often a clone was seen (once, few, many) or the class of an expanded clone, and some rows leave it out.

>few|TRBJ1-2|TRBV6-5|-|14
CASSYSRRVGGYTF
TGTGCCAGCAGTTACTCGAGGAGGGTAGGAGGCTACACCTTC
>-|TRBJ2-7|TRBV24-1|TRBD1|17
CATSDPLRGRGWNEQYF
TGTGCCACCAGTGATCCTCTCAGGGGGCGAGGTTGGAACGAGCAGTACTTC
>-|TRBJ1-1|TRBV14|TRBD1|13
CASSQTGGTEAFF
TGTGCCAGCAGCCAAACAGGGGGCACTGAAGCTTTCTTT
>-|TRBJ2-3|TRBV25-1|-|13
CATTLGGQDTQYF
TGTGCCACCACCTTAGGGGGTCAAGATACGCAGTATTTT
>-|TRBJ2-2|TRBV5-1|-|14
CASSLAGSGGELFF
TGCGCCAGCAGCTTGGCCGGGAGCGGCGGGGAGCTGTTTTTT
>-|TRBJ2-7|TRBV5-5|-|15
CASSLAEAVYDEQYF
TGTGCCAGCAGCTTGGCCGAGGCAGTTTACGACGAGCAGTACTTC
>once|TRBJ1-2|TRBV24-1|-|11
CATSAGYGYTF
TGTGCCACCAGTGCCGGGTATGGCTACACCTTC
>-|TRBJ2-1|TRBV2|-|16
CASHPGQGPGLDEQFF
TGTGCCAGCCACCCCGGGCAGGGGCCCGGGTTGGATGAGCAGTTCTTC
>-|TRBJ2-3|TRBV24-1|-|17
CATSDLRGIPPRDTQYF
TGTGCCACCAGTGATTTGCGGGGGATACCCCCACGAGATACGCAGTATTTT
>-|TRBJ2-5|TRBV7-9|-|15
CASSLGRFGQETQYF
TGTGCCAGCAGCTTGGGGAGGTTTGGGCAAGAGACCCAGTACTTC
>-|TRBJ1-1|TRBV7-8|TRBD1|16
CASSLYGGQGAPEAFF
TGTGCCAGCAGCTTATATGGTGGACAGGGGGCCCCTGAAGCTTTCTTT
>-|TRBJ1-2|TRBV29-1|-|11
CSVDRGYGYTF
TGCAGCGTGGACAGAGGATACGGCTACACCTTC
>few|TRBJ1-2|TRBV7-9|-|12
CASSLVSKGYTF
TGTGCCAGCAGCTTAGTCAGTAAAGGCTACACCTTC
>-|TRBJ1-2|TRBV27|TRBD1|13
CASSPGQGGGYTF
TGTGCCAGCAGTCCAGGACAGGGAGGAGGCTACACCTTC
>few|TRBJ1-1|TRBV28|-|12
CASSLGQGRAFF
TGTGCCAGCAGCCTCGGGCAGGGTCGCGCTTTCTTT
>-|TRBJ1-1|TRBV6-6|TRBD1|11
CASTTGTEAFF
TGTGCCAGTACGACAGGGACTGAAGCTTTCTTT
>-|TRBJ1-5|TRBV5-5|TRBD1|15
CASSLAGQGRQPQHF
TGTGCCAGCAGCTTGGCCGGACAGGGACGGCAGCCCCAGCATTTT
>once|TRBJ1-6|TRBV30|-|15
CAWSVPGSYNSPLHF
TGTGCCTGGAGTGTACCAGGCAGTTATAATTCACCCCTCCACTTT
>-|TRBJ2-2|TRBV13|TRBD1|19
CASSLVLGTGVSSTGELFF
TGTGCCAGCAGCTTAGTTTTAGGGACAGGAGTTTCGTCCACCGGGGAGCTGTTTTTT
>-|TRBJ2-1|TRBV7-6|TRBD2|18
CASSPSQTGLAGYNEQFF
TGTGCCAGCAGCCCATCACAAACGGGGCTAGCGGGGTACAATGAGCAGTTCTTC
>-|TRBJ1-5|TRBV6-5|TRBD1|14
CASRPTGENQPQHF
TGTGCCAGCAGGCCTACAGGGGAGAATCAGCCCCAGCATTTT
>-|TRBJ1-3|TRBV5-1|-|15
CASSGWAGSGNTIYF
TGCGCCAGCAGCGGTTGGGCAGGCTCTGGAAACACCATATATTTT
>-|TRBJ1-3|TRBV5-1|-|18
CASSLEISGGFSGNTIYF
TGCGCCAGCAGCTTGGAGATATCTGGCGGGTTCTCTGGAAACACCATATATTTT
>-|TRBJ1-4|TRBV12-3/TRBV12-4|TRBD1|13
CASSLQGAEKLFF
TGTGCCAGCAGTTTGCAGGGGGCTGAAAAACTGTTTTTT
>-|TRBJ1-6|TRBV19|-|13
CASSSSFDSPLHF
TGTGCCAGTAGTTCTAGCTTTGATTCACCCCTCCACTTT
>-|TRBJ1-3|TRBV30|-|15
CAWARQAGSGNTIYF
TGTGCCTGGGCCCGGCAGGCTGGCTCTGGAAACACCATATATTTT
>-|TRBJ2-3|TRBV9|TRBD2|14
CASSVDPAGVVQYF
TGTGCCAGCAGCGTAGACCCAGCGGGGGTAGTGCAGTATTTT
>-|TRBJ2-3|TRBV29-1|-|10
CSVGTDHQYF
TGCAGCGTTGGGACAGACCATCAGTATTTT
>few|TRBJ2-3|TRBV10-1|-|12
CASSDRGTGQYF
TGCGCCAGCAGTGATCGGGGGACGGGGCAGTATTTT
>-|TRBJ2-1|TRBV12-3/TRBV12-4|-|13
CASSPQGYNEQFF
TGTGCCAGCAGTCCACAGGGATACAATGAGCAGTTCTTC
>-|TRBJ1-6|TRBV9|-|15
CASSAEGVNSSPLHF
TGTGCCAGCAGCGCGGAGGGTGTTAATAGTTCACCCCTCCACTTT
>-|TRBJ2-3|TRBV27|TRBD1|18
CASSLIGPDRGWTDTQYF
TGTGCCAGCAGTTTAATTGGCCCGGACAGGGGGTGGACAGATACGCAGTATTTT
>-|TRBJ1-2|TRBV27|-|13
CASRRPTSYGYTF
TGTGCCAGCAGAAGACCTACTAGTTATGGCTACACCTTC
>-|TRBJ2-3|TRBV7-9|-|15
CASSLVWAGTDTQYF
TGTGCCAGCAGCTTAGTTTGGGCGGGGACAGATACGCAGTATTTT
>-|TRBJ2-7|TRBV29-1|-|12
CSVSEDIYEQYF
TGCAGCGTCTCCGAGGATATCTACGAGCAGTACTTC
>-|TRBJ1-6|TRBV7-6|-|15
CASSSPGRVTSPLHF
TGTGCCAGCAGCTCTCCCGGCAGGGTAACTTCACCCCTCCACTTT
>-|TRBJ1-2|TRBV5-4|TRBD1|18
CASSLVSRDRRTNYGYTF
TGTGCCAGCAGCTTGGTGAGTAGGGACAGACGGACTAACTATGGCTACACCTTC
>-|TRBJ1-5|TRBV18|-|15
CASSPPSRSNQPQHF
TGTGCCAGCTCACCACCAAGCCGTAGCAATCAGCCCCAGCATTTT
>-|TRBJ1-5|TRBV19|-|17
CASSILAGQNYNQPQHF
TGTGCCAGTAGTATTTTAGCCGGACAAAACTACAATCAGCCCCAGCATTTT
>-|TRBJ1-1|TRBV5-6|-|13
CASSLDSYTEAFF
TGTGCCAGCAGCCTTGACAGTTACACTGAAGCTTTCTTT
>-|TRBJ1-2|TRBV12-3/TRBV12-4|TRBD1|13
CASTGQGASGYTF
TGTGCCAGCACGGGACAGGGAGCGAGTGGCTACACCTTC
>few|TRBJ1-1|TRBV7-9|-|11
CASSPGFEAFF
TGTGCCAGCAGCCCGGGTTTTGAAGCTTTCTTT
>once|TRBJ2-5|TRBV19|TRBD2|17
CASSIPAAGGYQETQYF
TGTGCCAGTAGTATCCCCGCGGCCGGGGGGTACCAAGAGACCCAGTACTTC
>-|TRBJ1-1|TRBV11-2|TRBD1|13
CASSRDRGREAFF
TGTGCCAGCAGCCGGGACAGGGGCAGGGAAGCTTTCTTT
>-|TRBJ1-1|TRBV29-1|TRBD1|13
CSVLGQGSTEAFF
TGCAGCGTTTTAGGACAGGGGAGCACTGAAGCTTTCTTT
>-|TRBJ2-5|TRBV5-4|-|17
CASSLGPPGHGMETQYF
TGTGCCAGCAGCTTGGGTCCACCAGGACACGGCATGGAGACCCAGTACTTC
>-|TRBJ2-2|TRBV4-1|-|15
CASSRPGQNTGELFF
TGCGCCAGCAGCCGCCCGGGACAGAACACCGGGGAGCTGTTTTTT
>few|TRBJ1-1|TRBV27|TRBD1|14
CASSAGQGGTEAFF
TGTGCCAGCAGTGCGGGACAGGGAGGCACTGAAGCTTTCTTT
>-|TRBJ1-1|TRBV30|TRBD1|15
CAWSVRGQGPTEAFF
TGTGCCTGGAGTGTACGGGGACAGGGCCCCACTGAAGCTTTCTTT
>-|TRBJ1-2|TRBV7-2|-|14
CASSLALTGTGYTF
TGTGCCAGCAGCTTAGCGCTAACGGGGACAGGCTACACCTTC
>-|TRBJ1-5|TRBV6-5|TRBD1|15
CASRAGTGGNQPQHF
TGTGCCAGCAGGGCCGGGACAGGGGGCAATCAGCCCCAGCATTTT
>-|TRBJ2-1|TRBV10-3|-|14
CATTTGSSYNEQFF
TGTGCCACCACAACAGGGAGCTCCTACAATGAGCAGTTCTTC
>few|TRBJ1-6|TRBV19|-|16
CASRPQANSYNSPLHF
TGTGCCAGTAGGCCACAGGCGAACTCCTATAATTCACCCCTCCACTTT
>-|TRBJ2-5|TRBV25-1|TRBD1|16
CASSEAGTVDQETQYF
TGTGCCAGCAGTGAAGCAGGGACAGTAGACCAAGAGACCCAGTACTTC
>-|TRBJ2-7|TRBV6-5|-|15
CASSYQSGSSYEQYF
TGTGCCAGCAGTTACCAGAGCGGAAGCTCCTACGAGCAGTACTTC
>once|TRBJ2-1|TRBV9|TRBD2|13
CASSSGLANEQFF
TGTGCCAGCAGCTCCGGACTAGCCAATGAGCAGTTCTTC
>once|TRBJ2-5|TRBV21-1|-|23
CASSQRGALLAAKLRRYQETQYF
TGTGCCAGCAGCCAAAGAGGGGCGCTACTAGCGGCTAAGTTAAGGAGGTACCAAGAGACCCAGTACTTC
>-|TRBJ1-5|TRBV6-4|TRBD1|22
CASSDVGETGGFFPYRNQPQHF
TGTGCCAGCAGTGACGTTGGGGAGACAGGGGGCTTTTTCCCTTATCGCAATCAGCCCCAGCATTTT
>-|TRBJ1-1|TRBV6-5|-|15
CASSYSRKMNTEAFF
TGTGCCAGCAGTTACTCGAGGAAAATGAACACTGAAGCTTTCTTT